Listed below are T cell receptor beta chains from one sample, sequenced in a study of graft-versus-host responses after intestinal transplantation. Data came from immunoSEQ multiplex PCR; TCRdb stores just in-frame clones and leaves some out. Of approximately 26,000 clones in the sample, less than 90% were seen once. The sequencing used PBMCs, collected around 28 days after intestinal transplant. These receptors all stem from a human patient who received an intestinal transplant, so some T cells may come from the graft donor. Each CDR3 is given without its conserved first and last residue. The order of the fields is CDR3 protein, V gene, J gene.

ASRQGAGTEAF	TRBV6-5	TRBJ1-1
ASSVTGGFTEAF	TRBV9	TRBJ1-1
ASSLEPLLAGQETQY	TRBV13	TRBJ2-5
ASRNRGTQETQY	TRBV28	TRBJ2-5
ASSEGGLTDTQY	TRBV6-4	TRBJ2-3
ASSEVGSGFPYEQY	TRBV6-1	TRBJ2-7
ATSRSGGGIQPQH	TRBV15	TRBJ1-5
ASSFGVAGGPSSYEQY	TRBV5-1	TRBJ2-7
ASSKRDTERYTEAF	TRBV21-1	TRBJ1-1
ASSLRGDGEKLF	TRBV19	TRBJ1-4
ASSEVRGRGGNTIY	TRBV6-1	TRBJ1-3
ASSLVAGGEDTQY	TRBV7-9	TRBJ2-3
ASADRVYEQY	TRBV7-9	TRBJ2-7
ASSRDRAVGKGETQY	TRBV13	TRBJ2-5
ASSYPRGSTDTQY	TRBV6-6	TRBJ2-3
ASSPPLLAAGANVLT	TRBV18	TRBJ2-6
ASSLGAGQGYGYT	TRBV4-1	TRBJ1-2
ASSMELGVNTEAF	TRBV2	TRBJ1-1
ASSDSGQGSDTQY	TRBV2	TRBJ2-3
ASSDVPGQGSYEQY	TRBV5-6	TRBJ2-7
ASSLSRDRGLRNEQF	TRBV5-4	TRBJ2-1
ASSPATSGPGGETQY	TRBV27	TRBJ2-5
ASSQDLLRADTQY	TRBV4-1	TRBJ2-3
ASFGLLSDTQY	TRBV2	TRBJ2-3
SVRQGKNEKLF	TRBV29-1	TRBJ1-4
ASSWGAGQGMNTEAF	TRBV5-1	TRBJ1-1
ASSPRDRVIQPQH	TRBV6-1	TRBJ1-5
ASKDPDEQF	TRBV28	TRBJ2-1
ASSVGPRTDTQY	TRBV9	TRBJ2-3
ASSRDPGDTQY	TRBV7-6	TRBJ2-3
ASSAIQATYEQY	TRBV5-1	TRBJ2-7
ASSNRDLQY	TRBV6-1	TRBJ2-5
ASSYRGRGHNEQF	TRBV6-5	TRBJ2-1